These T cell receptor beta chains were read from a single sample in a study of cytomegalovirus exposure and HLA in healthy donors. Produced via immunoSEQ multiplex PCR; TCRdb's table is partial and in-frame only. The sample has 95,000 or so clones; approximately 81% are singletons. Source material: PBMCs. Receptors were obtained from a woman in her 70s in good health and CMV-seropositive. CDR3s include the opening cysteine and the closing phenylalanine or tryptophan. The D gene is left open where the match is weak. Rows may omit the clone size; those that give it use once, few, many or a size class.

CDR3 DNA | CDR3 protein | clone size | D gene | J gene | V gene
TGTGCCAGTAGTACCCCGGGTCTTAACACCGGGGAGCTGTTTTTT | CASSTPGLNTGELFF | - | - | TRBJ2-2 | TRBV19
TGTGCCAGCAGCAAAGCGCTGCGAGGGAATCAGCCCCAGCATTTT | CASSKALRGNQPQHF | - | - | TRBJ1-5 | TRBV21-1
TGTGCCAGCAGCGGACAGGGGGCGGACAACTATGGCTACACCTTC | CASSGQGADNYGYTF | - | TRBD1 | TRBJ1-2 | TRBV9
TGTGCCAGCAGTTTAGGGGGGGGACGATTCAATGAGCAGTTCTTC | CASSLGGGRFNEQFF | once | TRBD2 | TRBJ2-1 | TRBV27
TGTGCCAGCAGTTTAGAGACAGGGAAGGACGAGAAGTACTTC | CASSLETGKDEKYF | - | TRBD1 | TRBJ2-7 | TRBV28
TGCGCCAGCAGCCAAGATCTGGTCTTAGCGGGAGGGAGCTCCTACAATGAGCAGTTCTTC | CASSQDLVLAGGSSYNEQFF | - | TRBD2 | TRBJ2-1 | TRBV4-3
TGCGTCAGCAGCCAGGGACTAGCGGGCGAAAATGAGCAGTTCTTC | CVSSQGLAGENEQFF | - | TRBD2 | TRBJ2-1 | TRBV4-3
TGTGCCAGCAGGGGGACAGCTAACTATGGCTACACCTTC | CASRGTANYGYTF | - | TRBD1 | TRBJ1-2 | TRBV6-5
TGTGCCAGCAGTGCCACAGGGATCTCACCCCTCCACTTT | CASSATGISPLHF | - | - | TRBJ1-6 | TRBV25-1
TGTGCCAGTAGTCAGGGTGTTGCGAGAGATACGCAGTATTTT | CASSQGVARDTQYF | once | - | TRBJ2-3 | TRBV19
TGTGCCAGCAGTTTCGACAGATCGGAGTTCTACGAGCAGTACTTC | CASSFDRSEFYEQYF | - | - | TRBJ2-7 | TRBV28
TGTGCCAGCTCACCCACAAGCGCCAGGGGCTTGGACATTCAGTACTTC | CASSPTSARGLDIQYF | - | - | TRBJ2-4 | TRBV18
TGTGCCAGTAGTAAATCGGGACAGGTCGTTTACGGGGAGCTGTTTTTT | CASSKSGQVVYGELFF | - | TRBD1 | TRBJ2-2 | TRBV19
TGTTCCAGCAGCTACGACAGGTTGGGGGCCTACGAGCAGTACTTC | CSSSYDRLGAYEQYF | - | - | TRBJ2-7 | TRBV7-9
TGCGCCAGCAGCAGGCAGGTCGGCGATGAGCAGTTCTTC | CASSRQVGDEQFF | - | - | TRBJ2-1 | TRBV5-1
TGTGCCAGCAGGGGACAGGGGGGAGGCAATGAGCAGTTCTTC | CASRGQGGGNEQFF | few | TRBD1 | TRBJ2-1 | TRBV2
TGTGCCAGCAGTCCTTTTATTTTCTACGGGGGAAAAGATGAAAAACTGTTTTTT | CASSPFIFYGGKDEKLFF | few | - | TRBJ1-4 | TRBV2
TGTGCCAGCAGTGAAGCGCCATCGGGCAGGGGGATCTACGAGCAGTACTTC | CASSEAPSGRGIYEQYF | - | TRBD1 | TRBJ2-7 | TRBV6-1
TGTGCCAGCAGCGTAGCAACAGGGGGTGGTGGCTACACCTTC | CASSVATGGGGYTF | - | TRBD1 | TRBJ1-2 | TRBV9
TGTGCCAGCAGTGCCGGGACAACGAACACTGAAGCTTTCTTT | CASSAGTTNTEAFF | - | - | TRBJ1-1 | TRBV2
TGTGCCAGCAGTGTGACAGGGGAGGCAGATACGCAGTATTTT | CASSVTGEADTQYF | - | TRBD1 | TRBJ2-3 | TRBV6-6
TGCGCCACCACCTCTGGGCCCGGGGAGCTGTTTTTT | CATTSGPGELFF | - | - | TRBJ2-2 | TRBV5-1
TGTGCCAGCAGTTCCTCCGGGACAGGGGCCCTTAACTATGGCTACACCTTC | CASSSSGTGALNYGYTF | - | TRBD1 | TRBJ1-2 | TRBV28
TGTGCCAGCAGCTTCAATGGAGGGCCCTACGAGCAGTACTTC | CASSFNGGPYEQYF | - | - | TRBJ2-7 | TRBV4-2
TGTGCCAGTAAAGAAGGGGCGGCGGAGACCCAGTACTTC | CASKEGAAETQYF | - | - | TRBJ2-5 | TRBV19
TGTGCCAGCAGTTTGGTCGGGAGAAAAAATGAGCAGTTCTTC | CASSLVGRKNEQFF | - | - | TRBJ2-1 | TRBV27
TGCGCCAGCAGCTTGGCGGGGGGACAGGGGCTAGATACGCAGTATTTT | CASSLAGGQGLDTQYF | - | TRBD1 | TRBJ2-3 | TRBV5-1
TGCGCCAGCAGCCCGGTGGGGGACAGGAGCTCCTACGAGCAGTACTTC | CASSPVGDRSSYEQYF | - | TRBD1 | TRBJ2-7 | TRBV5-1
TGCAGCGTTGCGTGGGACAACGCAGGGAATTCACCCCTCCACTTT | CSVAWDNAGNSPLHF | - | - | TRBJ1-6 | TRBV29-1
TGTGCCAGCAGCCAGGGACAGTCCAAAAACATTCAGTACTTC | CASSQGQSKNIQYF | - | TRBD1 | TRBJ2-4 | TRBV11-2
TGTGCCAGCAGCCTCAGGGCAGGGGGGAATTCACCCCTCCACTTT | CASSLRAGGNSPLHF | - | TRBD1 | TRBJ1-6 | TRBV25-1
TGCGCCAGCAGCCTGCAGGCCGGACTAGCGGGAGGGAATGAGCAGTTCTTC | CASSLQAGLAGGNEQFF | - | TRBD2 | TRBJ2-1 | TRBV4-3
TGTGCCAGCAGAATGACCGGGACTAGGGCGGATGGTGAGCAGTTCTTC | CASRMTGTRADGEQFF | - | TRBD2 | TRBJ2-1 | TRBV27
TGTGCCAGCAGCTTAGCGCTTCCGAACAGGGGCGGAGGCTACACCTTC | CASSLALPNRGGGYTF | - | TRBD1 | TRBJ1-2 | TRBV7-9
TGTGCCAGCAGCCCTAGCGGGACCTCAGATACGCAGTATTTT | CASSPSGTSDTQYF | once | TRBD2 | TRBJ2-3 | TRBV9
TGTGCCAGCAGTGACAGGGGGCCCGCGAACACCGGGGAGCTGTTTTTT | CASSDRGPANTGELFF | - | TRBD1 | TRBJ2-2 | TRBV2